Detailed here is one T cell receptor beta chain. As yet, its antigen is unknown. This record belongs to a study of cytomegalovirus exposure and HLA in healthy donors. Findings and caveats of the study: Most TCR sequences proved rare, with some public TCRs found in many donors.

The CDR3 is 14 residues long. V shed 7 bases, J shed 6 bases, and the junction held 6 bases outside the gene matches. Germline loops: CDR1 SEHNR, CDR2 FQNEAQ (reference sequence). Amplification used 60 Vbeta primers and 13 Jbeta primers. Generated by immunoSEQ multiplex PCR, the TCRdb table keeps only in-frame clones and is missing some. The sample includes about 270,000 clones, more than 55% seen only once; the top ten take over 2%. The chain uses TRBV7-9 and TRBJ2-1; 10 bases match TRBD2. Sequencing input: PBMCs. The sequence came from a female donor in good health and CMV-seronegative. CDR3 in amino acids: CASKRSSGSNEQFF. CDR3 nucleotides: TGTGCCAGCAAACGGTCTAGCGGGAGCAATGAGCAGTTCTTC.